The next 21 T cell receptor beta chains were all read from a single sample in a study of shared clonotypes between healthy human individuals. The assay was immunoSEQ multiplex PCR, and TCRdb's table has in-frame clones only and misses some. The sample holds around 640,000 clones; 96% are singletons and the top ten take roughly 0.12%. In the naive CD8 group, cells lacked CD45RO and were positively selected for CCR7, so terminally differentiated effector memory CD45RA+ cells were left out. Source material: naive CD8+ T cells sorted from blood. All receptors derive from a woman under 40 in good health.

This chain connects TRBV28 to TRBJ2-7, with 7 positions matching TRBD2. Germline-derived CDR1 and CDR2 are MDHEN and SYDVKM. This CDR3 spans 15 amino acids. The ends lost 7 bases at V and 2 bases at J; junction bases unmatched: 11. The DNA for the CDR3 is TGTGCCAGCACCCTCGGGGGGAAAGGAGCCTACGAGCAGTACTTC. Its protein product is CASTLGGKGAYEQYF.

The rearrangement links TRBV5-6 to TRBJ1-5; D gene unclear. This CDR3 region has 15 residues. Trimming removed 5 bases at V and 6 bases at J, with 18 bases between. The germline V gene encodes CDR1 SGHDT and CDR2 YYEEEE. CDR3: CASSPSSSSFQPQHF. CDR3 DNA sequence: TGTGCCAGCAGTCCATCGTCATCGAGTTTTCAGCCCCAGCATTTT. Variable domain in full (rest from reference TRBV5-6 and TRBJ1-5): DAGVTQSPTHLIKTRGQQVTLRCSPKSGHDTVSWYQQALGQGPQFIFQYYEEEERQRGNFPDRFSGHQFPNYSSELNVNALLLGDSALYLCASSPSSSSFQPQHFGDGTRLSIL.

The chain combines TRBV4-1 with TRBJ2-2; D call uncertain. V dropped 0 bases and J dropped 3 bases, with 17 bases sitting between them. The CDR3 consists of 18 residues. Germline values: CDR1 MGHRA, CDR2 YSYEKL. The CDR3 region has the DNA TGCGCCAGCAGCCAAGAACGGAGACTCCTGATTCACACCGGGGAGCTGTTTTTT. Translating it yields CASSQERRLLIHTGELFF.

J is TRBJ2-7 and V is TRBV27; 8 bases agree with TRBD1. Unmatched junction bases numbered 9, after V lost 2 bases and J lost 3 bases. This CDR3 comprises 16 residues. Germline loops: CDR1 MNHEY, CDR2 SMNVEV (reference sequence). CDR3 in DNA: TGTGCCAGCAGTTTAGGGCAGGGGGCGTTTTACTACGAGCAGTACTTC. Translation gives CASSLGQGAFYYEQYF.

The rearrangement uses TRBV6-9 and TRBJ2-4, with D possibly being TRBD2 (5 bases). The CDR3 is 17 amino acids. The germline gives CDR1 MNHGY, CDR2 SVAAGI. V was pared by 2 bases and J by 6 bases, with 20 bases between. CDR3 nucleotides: TGTGCCAGCAGTTATCTCTTTTTGAGGGTTTTTAGAAACATTCAGTACTTC. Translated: CASSYLFLRVFRNIQYF.

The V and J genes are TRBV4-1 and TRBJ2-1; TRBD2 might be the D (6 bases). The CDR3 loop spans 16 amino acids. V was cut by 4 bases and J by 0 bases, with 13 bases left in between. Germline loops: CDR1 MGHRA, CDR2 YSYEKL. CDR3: CASSPRAGSSYNEQFF. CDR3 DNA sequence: TGCGCCAGCAGCCCTCGCGCCGGGAGCTCCTACAATGAGCAGTTCTTC.

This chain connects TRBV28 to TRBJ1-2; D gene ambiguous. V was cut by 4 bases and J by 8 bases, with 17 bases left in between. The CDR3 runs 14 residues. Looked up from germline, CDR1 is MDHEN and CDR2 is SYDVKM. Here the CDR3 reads CASSSRVLWLGYTF. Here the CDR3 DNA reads TGTGCCAGCAGTTCCCGGGTGCTGTGGTTAGGCTACACCTTC.

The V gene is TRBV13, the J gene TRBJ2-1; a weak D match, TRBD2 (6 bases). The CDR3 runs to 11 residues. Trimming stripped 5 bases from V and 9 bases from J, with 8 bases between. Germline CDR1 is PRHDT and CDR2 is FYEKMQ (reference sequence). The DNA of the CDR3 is TGTGCCAGCAGCCCCGGGGGTGAGCAGTTCTTC. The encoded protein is CASSPGGEQFF.

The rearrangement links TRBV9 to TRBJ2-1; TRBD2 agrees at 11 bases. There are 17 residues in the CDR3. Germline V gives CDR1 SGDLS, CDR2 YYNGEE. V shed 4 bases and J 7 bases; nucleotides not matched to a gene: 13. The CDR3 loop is CASSPRSSGRSWNEQFF. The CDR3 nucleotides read TGTGCCAGCAGCCCCCGATCTAGCGGGAGGTCCTGGAATGAGCAGTTCTTC.

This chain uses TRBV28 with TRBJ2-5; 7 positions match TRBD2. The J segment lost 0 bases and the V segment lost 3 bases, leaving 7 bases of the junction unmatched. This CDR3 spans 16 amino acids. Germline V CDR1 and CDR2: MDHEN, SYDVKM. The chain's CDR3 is CASSFPLSGDQETQYF. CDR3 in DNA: TGTGCCAGCAGTTTCCCCTTGAGCGGGGACCAAGAGACCCAGTACTTC.

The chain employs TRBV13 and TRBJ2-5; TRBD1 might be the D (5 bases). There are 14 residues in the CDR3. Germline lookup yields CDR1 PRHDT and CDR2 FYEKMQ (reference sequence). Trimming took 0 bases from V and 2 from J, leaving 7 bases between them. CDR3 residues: CASSLGQAQETQYF. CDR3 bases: TGTGCCAGCAGCTTAGGACAGGCACAAGAGACCCAGTACTTC. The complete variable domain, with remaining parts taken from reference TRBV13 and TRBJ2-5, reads AAGVIQSPRHLIKEKRETATLKCYPIPRHDTVYWYQQGPGQDPQFLISFYEKMQSDKGSIPDRFSAQQFSDYHSELNMSSLELGDSALYFCASSLGQAQETQYFGPGTRLLVL.

The CDR3 loop is CASSPGPGQGKNEQYF. The CDR3 bases are TGTGCCAGCAGTCCCGGACCGGGACAGGGGAAAAACGAGCAGTACTTC. The chain couples TRBV27 to TRBJ2-7; the match to TRBD1 covers 10 bases. This CDR3 is 16 amino acids long. V gave up 5 bases and J gave up 5 bases; unmatched junction bases: 12. Looked up from germline, CDR1 is MNHEY and CDR2 is SMNVEV (reference sequence).

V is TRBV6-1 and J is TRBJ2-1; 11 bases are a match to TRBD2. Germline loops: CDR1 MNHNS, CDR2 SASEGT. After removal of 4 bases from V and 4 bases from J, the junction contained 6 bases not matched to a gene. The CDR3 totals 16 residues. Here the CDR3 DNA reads TGTGCCAGCAGTGCGACTAGCGGGGCTGGATACAATGAGCAGTTCTTC. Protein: CASSATSGAGYNEQFF.

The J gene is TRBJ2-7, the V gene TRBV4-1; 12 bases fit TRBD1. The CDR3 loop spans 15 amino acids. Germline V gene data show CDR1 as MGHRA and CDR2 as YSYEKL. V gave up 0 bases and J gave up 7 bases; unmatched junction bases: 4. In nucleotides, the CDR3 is TGCGCCAGCAGCCAAGAGGGACAGGGGGCGCGTGAGCAGTACTTC. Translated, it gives CASSQEGQGAREQYF.

CDR3 sequence reads: CATSSPGGANGYTF. The CDR3 bases are TGTGCCACCAGCAGTCCAGGGGGCGCGAATGGCTACACCTTC. The J gene is TRBJ1-2, the V gene TRBV15; 8 bases fit TRBD1. V dropped 3 bases and J dropped 6; count of bases not matched to a gene: 6. The CDR3 runs to 14 residues. Germline V gene data show CDR1 as LNHNV and CDR2 as YYDKDF (reference sequence).

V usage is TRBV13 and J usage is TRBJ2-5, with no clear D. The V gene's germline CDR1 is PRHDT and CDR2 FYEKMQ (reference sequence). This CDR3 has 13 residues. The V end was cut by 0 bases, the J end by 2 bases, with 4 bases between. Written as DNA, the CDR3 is TGTGCCAGCAGCTTAGGACGGCAAGAGACCCAGTACTTC. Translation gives CASSLGRQETQYF.

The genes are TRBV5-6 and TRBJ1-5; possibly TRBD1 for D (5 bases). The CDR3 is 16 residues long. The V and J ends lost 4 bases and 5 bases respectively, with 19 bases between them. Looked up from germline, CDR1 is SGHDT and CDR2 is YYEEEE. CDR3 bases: TGTGCCAGCAGCAGATCAGGGTTTGGTGGTGATCAGCCCCAGCATTTT. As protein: CASSRSGFGGDQPQHF.

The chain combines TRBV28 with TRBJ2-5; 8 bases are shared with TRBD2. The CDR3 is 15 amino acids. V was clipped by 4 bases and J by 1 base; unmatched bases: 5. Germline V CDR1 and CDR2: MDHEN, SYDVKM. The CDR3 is CASSSPGGVQETQYF. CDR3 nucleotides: TGTGCCAGCAGTTCCCCGGGAGGGGTCCAAGAGACCCAGTACTTC.

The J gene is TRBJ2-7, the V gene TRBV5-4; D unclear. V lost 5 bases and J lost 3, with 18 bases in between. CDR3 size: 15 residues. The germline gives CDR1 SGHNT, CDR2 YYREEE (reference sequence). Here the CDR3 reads CASRYSARYGYEQYF. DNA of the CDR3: TGTGCCAGCAGATACTCTGCGAGATACGGCTACGAGCAGTACTTC.

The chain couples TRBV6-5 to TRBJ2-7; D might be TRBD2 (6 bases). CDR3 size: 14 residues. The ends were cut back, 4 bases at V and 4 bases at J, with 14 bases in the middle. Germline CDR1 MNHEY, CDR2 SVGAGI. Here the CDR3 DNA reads TGTGCCAGCAGTTTTGGCGGGGTGGGATACGAGCAGTACTTC. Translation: CASSFGGVGYEQYF.

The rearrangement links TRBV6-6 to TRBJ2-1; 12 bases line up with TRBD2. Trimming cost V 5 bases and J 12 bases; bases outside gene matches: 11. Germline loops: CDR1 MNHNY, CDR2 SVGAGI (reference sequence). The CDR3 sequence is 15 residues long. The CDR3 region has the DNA TGTGCCAGCAGTGGAGGTTCTAGCGGGAGGGTGGGGCAGTTCTTC. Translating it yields CASSGGSSGRVGQFF.